This T cell receptor beta chain comes out of a study of shared clonotypes between healthy human individuals. Study-wide context: CD4 naive and CD4 memory each took three plates per donor, while CD8 naive took two and CD8 memory one.

Germline assignment: CDR1 SGHVS and CDR2 FQNEAQ. The V gene end was trimmed by 0 bases and the J gene end by 2 bases; junction bases not matched to a gene: 11. This CDR3 spans 19 amino acids. Study-wide points: Naive subsets, compared against memory subsets, generally had larger estimated richness values. It was the few donors that limited the genetic and exposure-history diversity represented. Blood was the sole source, and tissue repertoires probably differ.

This table comes from immunoSEQ multiplex PCR, and its TCRdb copy is limited to in-frame clones, with some not included. The sample holds some 350,000 clones, about 74% seen once. Concerning this clone itself: Its antigen is currently unknown.

The V call is TRBV7-8, the J call TRBJ2-3, with 10 bases identical to TRBD2. Source material: memory CD4+ T cells sorted from blood. The subset here: CD45RA-negative fraction. The TCR sequence derives from a young man in good health. This chain's CDR3 is CASSLAASGRKTHTDTQYF. CDR3 DNA sequence: TGTGCCAGCAGCTTAGCGGCTAGCGGGAGAAAAACACACACAGATACGCAGTATTTT. The full variable domain, with the rest looked up from reference TRBV7-8 and TRBJ2-3, is GAGVSQSPRYKVAKRGQDVALRCDPISGHVSLFWYQQALGQGPEFLTYFQNEAQLDKSGLPSDRFFAERPEGSVSTLKIQRTQQEDSAVYLCASSLAASGRKTHTDTQYFGPGTRLTVL.